One TCR beta chain is described in this entry. What it binds is unknown. This record comes from a study of shared clonotypes between healthy human individuals. Study-wide background: Per donor, CD8 memory used one plate, CD8 naive used two, CD4 memory used three and CD4 naive used three.

As handled by the study authors: Junction-only immunoSEQ sequences carried no quality scores, so filtering differed. Method: immunoSEQ multiplex PCR; TCRdb's copy keeps in-frame clones and lacks some. D and trimming were read from the DNA, whereas the V and J calls and clone size are those reported in that table. The data contain about a million clones, around 76% of them singletons. Overall study results and limits: Naive subsets tended to show greater estimated richness than memory subsets.

The germline CDR1 and CDR2 sequences are SNHLY and FYNNEI. The CDR3 has 15 amino acids. The chain couples TRBV2 to TRBJ2-5, with a tentative D call TRBD1 (5 bases). TRBJ2-7 explains the end of the DNA better; the J call may be wrong. Sample: memory CD4+ T cells sorted from blood. The sample's subset: CD45RA-negative fraction. This clonotype was sampled from a man aged 18 to 30 in good health. The CDR3 DNA follows: TGTGCCAGCAGTCTTCGACAGACAAGCCCCTACGAGCAGTACTTC. Translating it yields CASSLRQTSPYEQYF.